This TCR beta chain was retrieved from a study of blood T cell repertoires in COVID-19. Whole-study context: Samples of COVID-19 (acute and convalescent) were obtained from the United States, Italy and Spain. Nucleic acid was either cDNA or gDNA, and it came from T cells, B-cell-depleted T cells, or PBMCs.

As handled by the study authors: Cell counts per sample came from amplifying reference gene primers. Data came from immunoSEQ multiplex PCR; TCRdb stores just in-frame clones and leaves some out. V, J and clone size reflect that table, while D and trimming were determined from the DNA. The sample consists of 120,000 to 150,000 clones, over 80% of them appearing once. The J segment lost 4 bases and the V segment lost 5 bases, leaving 10 bases of the junction unmatched. Germline lookup yields CDR1 MNHEY and CDR2 SVGEGT. This CDR3 has 15 residues. The sample taken for sequencing was peripheral blood. This sequence originates from a human donor in a cohort sampled during active COVID-19. V is TRBV6-2 or TRBV6-3 and J is TRBJ1-2; 7 positions match TRBD1. The CDR3 sequence is CASSPGTARGYGYTF. CDR3 in DNA: TGTGCCAGCAGTCCAGGGACAGCTCGGGGCTATGGCTACACCTTC.